The rows below give T cell receptor beta chains drawn from one sample of a study of blood T cell repertoires in COVID-19. Data came from immunoSEQ multiplex PCR; TCRdb stores just in-frame clones and leaves some out. There are about 200,000 clones in the sample; more than 70% occur only once, and about 1.6% lies in the top ten. Sequenced sample: peripheral blood. Source of these receptors: a man younger than 35 with active or convalescent COVID-19. Each CDR3 is given with its conserved first and last residue. D genes are given only for firm matches. Only some rows state a clone size, as once, few, many or a class for expanded clones.

>-|-|TRBJ2-1|TRBV7-2
TGTGCCAGCAGCCCCTTTAGGGGAACCTCCTACAATGAGCAGTTCTTC
CASSPFRGTSYNEQFF
>TRBD1|-|TRBJ1-2|TRBV4-3
TGCGCCAGCAGCCAGGATTCCTGGACAGGGATCTATGGCTACACCTTC
CASSQDSWTGIYGYTF
>TRBD2|-|TRBJ2-1|TRBV9
TGTGCCAGCAGCGCCGACGGGACTAACTACAATGAGCAGTTCTTC
CASSADGTNYNEQFF
>TRBD1|-|TRBJ2-1|TRBV10-3
TGTGCCATCAGTGAGACCCTCGGACAGGGGAACAATGAGCAGTTCTTC
CAISETLGQGNNEQFF
>-|-|TRBJ2-3|TRBV2
TGTGCCAGCAGTGATCTGCGGGGTAGCACAGATACGCAGTATTTT
CASSDLRGSTDTQYF
>TRBD1|-|TRBJ1-2|TRBV5-5
TGTGCCAGCAGCTTCGGACAGGGGGCTTCTGGCTACACCTTC
CASSFGQGASGYTF
>-|-|TRBJ2-5|TRBV19
TGTGCCAGTAGTATACCGAGAACAGGGATTGGAGAGACCCAGTACTTC
CASSIPRTGIGETQYF
>-|-|TRBJ1-1|TRBV7-2
TGTGCCAGCAGCCTCGGACAGACCAACACTGAAGCTTTCTTT
CASSLGQTNTEAFF
>-|once|TRBJ1-5|TRBV12-3/TRBV12-4
TGTGCCAGCAGTATGGGGGCAGGTCAGCCCCAGCATTTT
CASSMGAGQPQHF
>TRBD2|-|TRBJ2-1|TRBV18
TGTGCCTGCGGGACTAGCGGCCTCAATGAGCAGTTCTTC
CACGTSGLNEQFF
>-|once|TRBJ1-1|TRBV10-3
TGTGCCACCACAGAGCTAATGAACACTGAAGCTTTCTTT
CATTELMNTEAFF
>-|-|TRBJ2-7|TRBV30
TGTGCCTGGAGGACAGTCTACGAGCAGTACTTC
CAWRTVYEQYF
>TRBD1|-|TRBJ1-1|TRBV15
TGTGCCACCACGACAGGGGCCACTGAAGCTTTCTTT
CATTTGATEAFF
>TRBD1|-|TRBJ2-1|TRBV5-1
TGCGCCAGCAGCCAACAGGGGAGCTCCTACAATGAGCAGTTCTTC
CASSQQGSSYNEQFF
>-|-|TRBJ2-7|TRBV12-3/TRBV12-4
TGTGCCAGCAGTTTTAGCATCTACGAGCAGTACTTC
CASSFSIYEQYF
>-|-|TRBJ2-7|TRBV12-3/TRBV12-4
TGTGCCAGCACCGCCTGGGGGGACGAGCAGTACTTC
CASTAWGDEQYF
>TRBD1|few|TRBJ1-6|TRBV2
TGTGCCAGCACTATCCCCGGGGACAGGGGTTCACCCCTCCACTTT
CASTIPGDRGSPLHF
>TRBD1|-|TRBJ2-5|TRBV6-1
TGTGCCAGCAGTGACCTCAACCCCGGGACAGGAGGGAAGGGACCGTGGACCCAGTACTTC
CASSDLNPGTGGKGPWTQYF
>-|once|TRBJ2-2|TRBV27
TGTGCCAGCAGTATGACGGGGTTAGGCGGGGAGCTGTTTTTT
CASSMTGLGGELFF
>TRBD1|-|TRBJ1-6|TRBV30
TGTGCCTGGGGGACAGGGCCGACGTATAATTCACCCCTCCACTTT
CAWGTGPTYNSPLHF
>-|-|TRBJ1-4|TRBV7-2
TGTGCCAGCAGCTTAGCGGGGGGTTATAATGAAAAACTGTTTTTT
CASSLAGGYNEKLFF
>-|few|TRBJ1-2|TRBV3-1/TRBV3-2
TGTGCCAGCAGCCAAGAATGGAGAGCTCGCCACTTC
CASSQEWRARHF
>-|-|TRBJ2-1|TRBV6-5
TGTGCCAGCAGTCTGACAGGCAATGAGCAGTTCTTC
CASSLTGNEQFF
>-|-|TRBJ2-7|TRBV4-3
TGCGCCAGCAGCCAATTAGCCGGTAACTCCTACGAGCAGTACTTC
CASSQLAGNSYEQYF
>-|-|TRBJ1-4|TRBV11-2
TGTGCCAGCAGCGGACTAACGGGGCTTAGAAATGAAAAACTGTTTTTT
CASSGLTGLRNEKLFF
>TRBD1|-|TRBJ1-1|TRBV10-3
TGTGCCATCCAAACAGGGGCGGAGGGCACTGAAGCTTTCTTT
CAIQTGAEGTEAFF
>TRBD1|-|TRBJ1-2|TRBV5-1
TGCGCCAGCAGCCTACGGACAGGGCCTGCTGGCTACACCTTC
CASSLRTGPAGYTF
>-|-|TRBJ1-1|TRBV19
TGTGCCAGTATAGTGAGGACTGAAGCTTTCTTT
CASIVRTEAFF
>TRBD1|-|TRBJ2-7|TRBV5-6
TGTGCCAGCAGCGGAGGGACAGGTACCTACGAGCAGTACTTC
CASSGGTGTYEQYF
>TRBD2|-|TRBJ2-5|TRBV7-8
TGTGCCAGCAGCTTGATAGCGGGAGGAGGGGAGACCCAGTACTTC
CASSLIAGGGETQYF